This T cell receptor beta chain comes out of a study of cytomegalovirus exposure and HLA in healthy donors. About this clone: Its target is not known.

This PCR relied on a set of 60 Vbeta primers and 13 Jbeta primers. Sequencing used immunoSEQ multiplex PCR; TCRdb keeps in-frame clones, though not all of them. The sample has about 160,000 clones, around four fifths seen once; the top ten hold about 4%. V was trimmed by 4 bases and J by 4 bases, leaving 15 bases between them. In germline, CDR1 is SGDLS, CDR2 YYNGEE. The CDR3 runs 14 residues. Study results and limitations: Among immune exposure information, only CMV serostatus was available. Segments of the TCR beta V type were, in most cases, productive about 87% or about 30% of the time in an earlier analysis.

Source material: PBMCs. The clonotype originates from a man over 45 in good health and CMV-seropositive. This chain connects TRBV9 to TRBJ2-7; D remains unclear. CDR3 DNA: TGTGCCAGCAGCCCCGGCGGCGTAAGTTACGAGCAGTACTTC. Encoded protein: CASSPGGVSYEQYF.